This T cell receptor beta chain was sequenced for a study of OX40 agonist ivuxolimab in advanced cancers. Background on the whole study: Ivuxolimab, which targeted the costimulatory receptor OX40 (CD134), was an agonistic, fully human IgG2 monoclonal antibody. Intravenous ivuxolimab was administered to patients every 2 weeks at six dose levels: 0.01, 0.1, 0.3, 1.5, 3 and 10 mg/kg. Among the 52 dose-escalation patients, roughly 20 had hepatocellular carcinoma, around 15 melanoma, 9 renal cell carcinoma and 9 head and neck cancer. In the dose-escalation cohort, over 65% of patients were male, and the mean age was approximately 60 years, with a range of about 23 to 90. Prior anti-PD-1, anti-PD-L1 or anti-CTLA-4 therapy was permitted, and approximately 40% of dose-escalation patients had received checkpoint inhibitors. Three dose-escalation patients achieved partial responses, one with hepatocellular carcinoma and two with cutaneous melanoma. The point of sequencing TCRbeta in the periphery was to test whether ivuxolimab changed TCR sequence diversity and drove clonal T-cell expansion. The monotherapy dose-escalation portion (N ≈ 52 patients) of the phase I ivuxolimab trial is reported in the paper. Results and caveats for the whole study, not just this receptor: The antigen specificity of the clonally expanded peripheral T cells was not determined. At doses of 0.1 to 3.0 mg/kg, clonal expansion of both CD4+ and CD8+ blood T cells was observed from baseline to week 6. In partial responders in the 0.1-3.0 mg/kg groups, normalized peripheral clonal expansion was found to be among the lowest, especially among CD8+ T cells. After ivuxolimab, expanded clones were on average more numerous among CD8+ T cells than among CD4+ T cells. Low levels of normalized T-cell clonal expansion were also seen in some patients who did not respond.

Notes on this clone: No cognate antigen has been identified for it. Base qualities are not provided; no much larger clone lies one nucleotide away.

The trial excluded patients who had a history of autoimmune disease or were on systemic immunosuppression. Peripheral blood for TCR sequencing was collected from all dose cohorts at baseline, on cycle 4 day 1, and on cycle 7 day 1. Samples were obtained from an open-label, multicenter, first-in-human phase I dose-escalation trial of ivuxolimab. Adults with locally advanced or metastatic head and neck squamous cell, hepatocellular, melanoma or renal cell carcinoma were enrolled in the trial. Before TCR sequencing, CD4+ and CD8+ T cells were separately sorted from peripheral blood. For sequencing of the TCRbeta CDR3 region, genomic DNA was extracted from the sorted cells. The immunoSEQ Assay was used for sequencing of TCRbeta CDR3 regions. In TCRdb, the immuneACCESS table is reduced to in-frame sequences with V and J assigned. These tables do not hold every clone; where another copy was compared, an unresolved V gene accounts for under half, and the others remain unexplained. The sample records tens of thousands of clones, 75% to 90% of which are singletons. The ten largest account for 0.3% to 0.45% of the sample.

Spanning cysteine to phenylalanine, the CDR3 consists of 13 amino acids. Only the CDR3 part of the read is kept: 39 bases, read in frame from the first base. Trimming removed 9 bases from V and 4 bases from J; the gene matches leave 2 bases unexplained. The germline V gene specifies SNHLY as CDR1 and FYNNEI as CDR2. Here the sequenced sample was CD4+ or CD8+ T cells sorted from blood, taken in a trial of the OX40 agonist ivuxolimab. The receptor was isolated from an adult with an advanced solid tumor such as melanoma, head and neck, liver or kidney cancer. The rearrangement joined TRBV2 to TRBJ2-2, and 10 junctional nucleotides match TRBD2. The CDR3 is CARRTSGTGELFF. The nucleotide sequence reads as follows: TGTGCCAGGAGGACTAGCGGCACCGGGGAGCTGTTTTTT.